This is a list of T cell receptor beta chains from one sample in a study of Tregs in tolerant kidney transplant recipients. Assay used: immunoSEQ multiplex PCR; TCRdb lists only in-frame clones, some missing. The sample carries 55,000 to 70,000 clones, 70% to 90% recorded once. The source material was Tregs from blood, sampled before the transplant. These receptors originate from a human donor who received a combined kidney and bone marrow transplant. CDR3s include the opening cysteine and the closing phenylalanine or tryptophan. A D gene is named only where the DNA matches it firmly. Rows may omit the clone size; those that give it use once, few, many or a size class.

j_gene | abundance | d_gene | len | v_gene | CDR3nt | CDR3aa
TRBJ1-2 | few | NA | 15 | TRBV5-6 | TGTGCCAGCAGCTTGGTGCAGGGGTCCGCCCGGGGCTACACCTTC | CASSLVQGSARGYTF
TRBJ1-6 | NA | NA | 15 | TRBV28 | TGTGCCAGCAGGACCCAGGGTCGGAATAATTCACCCCTCCACTTT | CASRTQGRNNSPLHF
TRBJ2-2 | NA | NA | 12 | TRBV5-1 | TGCGCCAGCAGCCTGCTAGCGGGGGAGCTGTTTTTT | CASSLLAGELFF
TRBJ2-7 | NA | NA | 13 | TRBV2 | TGTGCCAGCAGTCAGGACATTTACTACGAGCAGTACTTC | CASSQDIYYEQYF
TRBJ2-2 | NA | NA | 12 | TRBV14 | TGTGCCAGCAGCCAAGGTATCGGGGAGCTGTTTTTT | CASSQGIGELFF
TRBJ2-7 | NA | NA | 15 | TRBV6-5 | TGTGCCAGCAGTGTCTCGGAGGGGTCAACCTACGAGCAGTACTTC | CASSVSEGSTYEQYF
TRBJ2-1 | NA | NA | 14 | TRBV18 | TGTGCCAGCTCACCGGAGCTAAACGCGCGAGAGCAGTTCTTC | CASSPELNAREQFF
TRBJ2-3 | NA | NA | 18 | TRBV7-8 | TGTGCCAGCAGCCATTATTTAGTAGGGCTAGGAGGCACAGATACGCAGTATTTT | CASSHYLVGLGGTDTQYF
TRBJ1-5 | NA | NA | 14 | TRBV6-1 | TGTGCCAGCAGTGTTGGGGGGAACAACCAGCCCCAGCATTTT | CASSVGGNNQPQHF
TRBJ1-1 | NA | NA | 16 | TRBV6-6 | TGTGCCAGCAGTTACTCGCATAACAGGAAGAACACTGAAGCTTTCTTT | CASSYSHNRKNTEAFF
TRBJ1-1 | NA | NA | 11 | TRBV19 | TGTGCCAGTAGGAAGAACACTGAAGCTTTCTTT | CASRKNTEAFF